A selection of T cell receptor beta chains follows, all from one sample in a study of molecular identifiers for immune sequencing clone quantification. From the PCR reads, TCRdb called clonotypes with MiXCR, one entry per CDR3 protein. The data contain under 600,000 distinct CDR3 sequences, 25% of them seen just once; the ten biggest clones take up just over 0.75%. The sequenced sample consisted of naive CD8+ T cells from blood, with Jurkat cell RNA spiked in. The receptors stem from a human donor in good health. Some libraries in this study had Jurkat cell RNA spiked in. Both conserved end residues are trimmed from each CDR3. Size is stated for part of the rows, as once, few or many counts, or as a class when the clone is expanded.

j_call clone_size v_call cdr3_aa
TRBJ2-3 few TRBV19 ASSIDEAGGSDTQY
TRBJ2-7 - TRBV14 ANSQDRLFPEQY
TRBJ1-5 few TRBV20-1 SARDYGTGFNQPQH
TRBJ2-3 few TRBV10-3 AISDLGVSTDTQY
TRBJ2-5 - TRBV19 ASMRGHQEAQY
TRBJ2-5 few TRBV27 ASSLVAGTFQETQY
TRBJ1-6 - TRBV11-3 ASIRTGQPQILH
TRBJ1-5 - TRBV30 AWSVQIGGQPQH
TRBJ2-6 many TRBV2 ASKLGAGEEAGANVLT
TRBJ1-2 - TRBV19 ASSIMTGGETSYGYT
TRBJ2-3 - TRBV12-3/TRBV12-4 ASSLFLDRADTQY
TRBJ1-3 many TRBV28 ASSLLGISGNTIY
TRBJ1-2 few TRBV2 ARRMKEDYGYT
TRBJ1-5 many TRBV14 ASSQVRARKKDQPQH
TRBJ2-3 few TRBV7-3 ASSFLGTSTDTQY
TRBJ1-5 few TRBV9 ASSVGVSNQPQH
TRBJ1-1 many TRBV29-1 SVRWGNTEAF
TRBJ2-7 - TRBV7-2 ASSLVAEPYEQY
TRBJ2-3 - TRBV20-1 SAESGGTRYATDTQY
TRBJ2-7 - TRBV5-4 ASSLGLSQGEQY
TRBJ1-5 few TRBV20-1 SALLDRVNGNQPQH
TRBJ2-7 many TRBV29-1 SVETSGTSSYEQY
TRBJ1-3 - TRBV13 ASSTLRAGARGNTIY
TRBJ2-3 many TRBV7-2 ASSGLSRTDTQY
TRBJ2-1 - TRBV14 ASSQLTGSRNEQF
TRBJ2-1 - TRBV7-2 ASSWGLAERSSYNEQF
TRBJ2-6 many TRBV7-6 ASSLFLSGANVLT
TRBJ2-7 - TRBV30 AWSEPGLNYEQY
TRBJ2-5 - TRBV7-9 ASSPTRDRRNQETQY
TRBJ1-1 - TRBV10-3 AISATGGTEAF
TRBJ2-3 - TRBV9 ASSVGGARDTQY
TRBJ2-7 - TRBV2 ASRGTGVPEQY
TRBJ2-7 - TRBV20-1 SARDLGQGYYEQY
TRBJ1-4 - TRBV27 ASSPQGPFEKLF
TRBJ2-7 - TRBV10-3 AISESTGAYEQY
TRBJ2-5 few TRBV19 ASRSGASQETQY
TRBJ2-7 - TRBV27 ASSLGQRGFEQY
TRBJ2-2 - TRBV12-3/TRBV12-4 ASSAVSNTGELF
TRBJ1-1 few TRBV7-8 ASSLLGGGANTEAF
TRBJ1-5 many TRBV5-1 ASSLGQNQPQH
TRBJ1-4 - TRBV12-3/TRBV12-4 ASSRTGDNEKLF
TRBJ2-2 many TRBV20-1 SATIAGGYTGELF
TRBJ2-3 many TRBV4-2 ASSQGSNTDTQY
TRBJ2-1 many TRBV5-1 ASSPAVAGGVYSYNEQF
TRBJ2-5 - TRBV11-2 ASSLADGGREETQY